Below, one T cell receptor beta chain is given with its context. Authors' processing steps: Reference gene primer amplification yielded estimated nucleated cell counts. Measured with immunoSEQ multiplex PCR; TCRdb has only the in-frame clones, and not every one. The D gene and trimming were derived from the DNA, and the V and J assignments and clone size from that table. This table has 80,000 or so clones, roughly 87% appearing once. The record originates from a study of blood T cell repertoires in COVID-19. Overall study context: Samples taken during acute and convalescent COVID-19 were collected in the United States, Italy and Spain. The cDNA or gDNA used as material had been derived from T cells, B-cell-depleted T cells, or PBMCs.

Germline CDR1 is SGHTA and CDR2 is FQGNSA. The CDR3 contains 15 residues. Germline trimming cut 0 bases from V and 4 bases from J; bases unmatched to any gene: 3. The receptor was derived from a man of 80 years or more with acute or convalescent COVID-19. The source material was peripheral blood. The chain links TRBV7-2 to TRBJ1-2; 9 bases are shared with TRBD1. The CDR3 loop is CASSLAPGQGYGYTF. In nucleotides, the CDR3 is TGTGCCAGCAGCTTAGCACCGGGACAGGGCTATGGCTACACCTTC.